A single sample is the source of the 14 T cell receptor beta chains below, sequenced in a study of T cells in Graves' hyperthyroidism and ophthalmopathy. Amplification of TCR beta CDR3 regions was performed using RNA transcripts as template. TCR CDR3 underwent first-round RT-PCR with the HTBI primer set. TCRdb independently ran MiXCR on the multiplex PCR reads; one entry per CDR3 protein. The table includes 450,000 to 550,000 distinct CDR3 sequences, around a quarter detected once. Sequenced material: blood. Receptors were obtained from a woman in her twenties or thirties with Graves' ophthalmopathy.

This clonotype was seen more than once but under ten times. DNA for the CDR3: TGTGCCAGCACCTCGAACGCGCAGGGCTACACCTTC. Protein sequence: CASTSNAQGYTF. The V gene is TRBV6-1, the J gene TRBJ1-2; D not resolved. Between the trimmed V and J ends, which lost 7 bases and 8 bases, there was a span of 14 bases. This CDR3 spans 12 amino acids. Germline loops: CDR1 MNHNS, CDR2 SASEGT.

In this sample, this clonotype turned up a few times. The chain carries TRBV6-5 and TRBJ2-7, with D maybe TRBD2 (6 bases). The CDR3 is 15 residues long. Looked up from germline, CDR1 is MNHEY and CDR2 is SVGAGI. Trimming left V 7 bases short and J 0 bases short, with 16 bases between. The CDR3 DNA sequence: TGTGCCAGCATCACTCTGGGAGGCAACTCCTACGAGCAGTACTTC. Its protein product is CASITLGGNSYEQYF.

This clonotype came up a few times. This chain joins TRBV30 and TRBJ1-2, with D possibly being TRBD1 (5 bases). V dropped 2 bases and J dropped 2 bases, with 12 bases sitting between them. The CDR3 has 14 residues. Germline assignment: CDR1 GTSNPN and CDR2 SVGIG (reference sequence). DNA of the CDR3: TGTGCCTGGAGTCCCCAGGGACTAAACTATGGCTACACCTTC. As protein: CAWSPQGLNYGYTF.

This chain uses TRBV12-3 or TRBV12-4 with TRBJ1-2; D is possibly TRBD1 (5 bases). Trimming removed 6 bases from V and 5 bases from J, with 13 bases in between. The CDR3 covers 13 residues. In DNA, the CDR3 is TGTGCCAGCAGCGCCCCTGGGGGTTATGGCTACACCTTC. This gives the protein CASSAPGGYGYTF.

In this sample, this clonotype turned up many times. The V call is TRBV27, the J call TRBJ2-5; 8 positions match TRBD2. The CDR3 runs to 18 residues. Germline CDR1 is MNHEY and CDR2 is SMNVEV (reference sequence). After removal of 4 bases from V and 0 bases from J, the junction contained 13 bases not matched to a gene. The CDR3 coding sequence is TGTGCCAGCAGTTCCGCCGGGTTCGGCGGGGGGCACCAAGAGACCCAGTACTTC. Translation: CASSSAGFGGGHQETQYF.

This clonotype was seen at least ten times. The rearrangement uses TRBV7-9 and TRBJ2-5, with 7 bases aligning to TRBD1. Germline V gene lookup returns CDR1 SEHNR and CDR2 FQNEAQ (reference sequence). Trimming at V came to 5 bases and at J to 4 bases, leaving 10 bases not matched to a gene. There are 15 residues in the CDR3. The CDR3 region has the DNA TGTGCCAGCAGCCCCTGGGACAGCTCGGGAGAGACCCAGTACTTC. It translates to CASSPWDSSGETQYF. The full variable domain, in which reference TRBV7-9 and TRBJ2-5 provide the parts outside the CDR3, is DTGVSQNPRHKITKRGQNVTFRCDPISEHNRLYWYRQTLGQGPEFLTYFQNEAQLEKSRLLSDRFSAERPKGSFSTLEIQRTEQGDSAMYLCASSPWDSSGETQYFGPGTRLLVL.

This clonotype was seen many times. The chain recombines TRBV19 with TRBJ1-1, with 7 bases lining up with TRBD1. CDR1 LNHDA and CDR2 SQIVND come from the germline V gene (reference sequence). The V gene end was trimmed by 3 bases and the J gene end by 0 bases; junction bases not matched to a gene: 1. This CDR3 comprises 14 residues. DNA of the CDR3: TGTGCCAGTAGTATCCAGGGGGTGAACACTGAAGCTTTCTTT. Its translation: CASSIQGVNTEAFF.

There are a few counts of this clonotype. This chain's CDR3 is CASSLEETVPLYGYTF. The CDR3 DNA reads TGTGCCAGCAGCCTCGAAGAGACAGTCCCTCTCTATGGCTACACCTTC. The chain links TRBV11-1 to TRBJ1-2, with D maybe TRBD1 (5 bases). V lost 5 bases and J lost 4, with 20 bases in between. CDR3 length: 16 residues. Per germline, CDR1 SGHAT and CDR2 FQDESV (reference sequence).

This clonotype was observed a handful of times. This chain uses TRBV4-1 with TRBJ2-7; a weak D match, TRBD1 (6 bases). Trimming left V 1 base short and J 0 bases short, with 7 bases between. Germline values: CDR1 MGHRA, CDR2 YSYEKL. The CDR3 extends over 14 amino acids. The CDR3 nucleotides are TGCGCCAGCAGCCAAGGGGGGCGCTCCTACGAGCAGTACTTC. It codes for CASSQGGRSYEQYF.

This clonotype was detected ten times or more. The chain carries TRBV30 and TRBJ1-2; 9 bases are shared with TRBD1. Germline assignment: CDR1 GTSNPN and CDR2 SVGIG (reference sequence). The V gene end was trimmed by 4 bases and the J gene end by 5 bases; junction bases not matched to a gene: 11. The CDR3 has 15 residues. The CDR3 DNA reads TGTGCCTGGACAATGAAAGGGACAGGGACTTATGGCTACACCTTC. Protein sequence: CAWTMKGTGTYGYTF.

This clonotype was counted many times. This rearrangement joins TRBV20-1 to TRBJ1-3; D not certain. Trimming took 6 bases from V and 6 from J, leaving 15 bases between them. Germline lookup yields CDR1 DFQATT and CDR2 SNEGSKA (reference sequence). This CDR3 is built from 13 residues. This chain's CDR3 is CSAPNGPTNTIYF. CDR3 nucleotides: TGCAGTGCCCCCAACGGACCCACAAACACCATATATTTT.

This clonotype was counted many times. V gene TRBV6-1 combines with J gene TRBJ1-2; no clear D. CDR3 length: 13 residues. The germline gives CDR1 MNHNS, CDR2 SASEGT. Trimming took 1 base from V and 6 from J, leaving 9 bases between them. As DNA, the CDR3 is TGTGCCAGCAGTGAAGGGGTTGCGCATGGCTACACCTTC. Protein product: CASSEGVAHGYTF.

At least ten counts were recorded for this clonotype. The chain uses TRBV12-3 or TRBV12-4 and TRBJ2-5, with D perhaps assigned TRBD1 or TRBD2 (5 bases each). The germline V and J ends were trimmed by 3 bases and 2 bases, with 22 bases remaining between them. The CDR3 covers 18 residues. The CDR3 DNA is TGTGCCAGCAGTTTGGGGAACTTTCGGGGACGGAATCAAGAGACCCAGTACTTC. The encoded protein is CASSLGNFRGRNQETQYF.

This clonotype showed up many times. The genes are TRBV10-3 and TRBJ1-5; 10 bases line up with TRBD1. The V gene end was trimmed by 0 bases and the J gene end by 7 bases; junction bases not matched to a gene: 3. Per germline, CDR1 ENHRY and CDR2 SYGVKD. The CDR3 loop spans 15 amino acids. CDR3 nucleotides: TGTGCCATCAGTGAGTCAGGGACAGGGGAACAGCCCCAGCATTTT. Translated: CAISESGTGEQPQHF.